These T cell receptor beta chains were read from a single sample in a study of neurological immune-mediated disorders. TCRdb used MiXCR to reprocess the 5' RACE reads, holding one entry per CDR3 protein. The sample has about 50,000 distinct CDR3 sequences, approximately 10% seen once. Sequenced: PBMCs. The receptors derive from a man aged 65-85 years with HTLV-1-associated myelopathy (HAM/TSP). The CDR3 runs from the conserved cysteine through the conserved F or W. D genes are given only for firm matches. Clone size is not always given. Where it is, it says once, few, many or a class for expanded clones.

cdr3_length	clone_size	v_call	d_call	j_call	cdr3_aa	cdr3_nt
16	few	TRBV6-6	TRBD2	TRBJ2-7	CASSYSRTSANYEQYF	TGTGCCAGCAGTTACTCCAGGACTAGCGCAAACTACGAGCAGTACTTC
17	many	TRBV5-1	TRBD1	TRBJ2-1	CASSSTDRGVRYNEQFF	TGCGCCAGCAGCTCCACCGACAGGGGAGTTAGGTACAATGAGCAGTTCTTC
14	many	TRBV14	NA	TRBJ2-1	CASRRGEGYNEQFF	TGTGCCAGTCGGCGGGGAGAGGGGTACAATGAGCAGTTCTTC
14	many	TRBV18	NA	TRBJ2-4	CASSPGYGRDIQYF	TGTGCCAGCTCACCGGGGTACGGTCGGGACATTCAGTACTTC
14	many	TRBV6-1	TRBD1	TRBJ2-1	CAGRDRVGDNEQFF	TGTGCCGGTCGAGACAGGGTGGGGGACAATGAGCAGTTCTTC
14	NA	TRBV29-1	TRBD2	TRBJ2-3	CSVGAGARPDTQYF	TGCAGCGTTGGCGCGGGAGCCCGGCCAGATACGCAGTATTTT
13	many	TRBV25-1	TRBD1	TRBJ2-3	CASSRTGTDTQYF	TGTGCCAGCAGCCGGACAGGCACCGATACGCAGTATTTT
15	many	TRBV6-1	NA	TRBJ2-2	CASSPHRYNTGELFF	TGTGCCAGCAGCCCCCACCGCTATAACACCGGGGAGCTGTTTTTT
13	many	TRBV9	NA	TRBJ2-3	CASSIGGPDTQYF	TGTGCCAGCAGCATCGGAGGGCCAGATACGCAGTATTTT
15	many	TRBV7-8	NA	TRBJ1-5	CASSSNGGSNQPQHF	TGTGCCAGCAGCTCAAACGGGGGTAGCAATCAGCCCCAGCATTTT
16	many	TRBV20-1	TRBD2	TRBJ2-3	CSAREMREGSTDTQYF	TGCAGTGCTAGAGAAATGAGGGAGGGGAGCACAGATACGCAGTATTTT
17	many	TRBV12-3/TRBV12-4	TRBD2	TRBJ2-7	CASSLAGTRGRVDEQYF	TGTGCCAGCAGTTTAGCAGGAACGCGGGGGAGGGTGGACGAGCAGTACTTC
11	medium-sized	TRBV10-3	NA	TRBJ2-7	CAIGLPYEQYF	TGTGCCATAGGACTACCCTACGAGCAGTACTTC
14	once	TRBV4-1	NA	TRBJ2-7	CASSQDRGSYEQYF	TGCGCCAGCAGCCAAGATCGGGGCTCCTACGAGCAGTACTTC
15	many	TRBV20-1	NA	TRBJ1-6	CSATLTDRALSPLHF	TGCAGTGCTACCCTTACGGACCGTGCTTTATCACCCCTCCACTTT
15	many	TRBV9	TRBD2	TRBJ2-5	CASSVDSGGGETQYF	TGTGCCAGCAGCGTAGATAGCGGGGGGGGGGAGACCCAGTACTTC
14	NA	TRBV5-1	TRBD1	TRBJ1-2	CASSLDRGEYGYTF	TGCGCCAGCAGCTTGGACAGGGGCGAATATGGCTACACCTTC
14	NA	TRBV7-2	NA	TRBJ2-1	CASSYGQSTHEQFF	TGTGCCAGCAGCTACGGGCAGAGTACCCATGAGCAGTTCTTC
16	many	TRBV7-2	NA	TRBJ1-2	CASSLGAPGSGYGYTF	TGTGCCAGCAGCTTAGGGGCCCCGGGGAGCGGCTATGGCTACACCTTC
17	NA	TRBV11-2	TRBD2	TRBJ2-3	CAGTQGISGGLTDTQYF	TGTGCCGGCACCCAGGGGATTAGCGGGGGCCTCACAGATACGCAGTATTTT
15	many	TRBV3-1	NA	TRBJ1-3	CASSWDGARGNTIYF	TGTGCCAGCTCATGGGACGGGGCCCGGGGAAACACCATATATTTT
12	many	TRBV7-3	TRBD1	TRBJ2-7	CASSPGQGEQYF	TGTGCCAGCAGCCCGGGACAGGGGGAGCAGTACTTC
12	many	TRBV20-1	NA	TRBJ2-7	CSAGDLGVEQYF	TGCAGTGCAGGAGATCTTGGAGTCGAGCAGTACTTC
17	many	TRBV12-3/TRBV12-4	TRBD2	TRBJ2-2	CASSFPGLAGNTGELFF	TGTGCCAGCAGTTTTCCGGGACTAGCGGGGAACACCGGGGAGCTGTTTTTT
13	many	TRBV7-2	NA	TRBJ2-7	CASSLTTTYEQYF	TGTGCCAGCAGCTTGACAACTACCTACGAGCAGTACTTC
13	many	TRBV4-1	NA	TRBJ1-5	CASSRARDQPQHF	TGCGCCAGCAGCCGAGCACGAGATCAGCCCCAGCATTTT
14	many	TRBV7-8	NA	TRBJ2-1	CASSLGQEYNEQFF	TGTGCCAGCAGCTTAGGACAGGAATACAATGAGCAGTTCTTC
14	many	TRBV6-5	NA	TRBJ2-3	CASTRLSGTDTQYF	TGTGCCAGCACCCGTCTGTCCGGCACAGATACGCAGTATTTT
14	NA	TRBV20-1	TRBD1	TRBJ2-6	CGAGTGSWANVLTF	TGCGGTGCTGGGACAGGGTCTTGGGCCAACGTCCTGACTTTC
13	medium-sized	TRBV20-1	NA	TRBJ2-7	CSARWLLGHEQYF	TGCAGTGCTAGATGGCTCTTGGGCCACGAGCAGTACTTC
14	many	TRBV5-1	NA	TRBJ1-3	CASSFQGEGNTIYF	TGCGCCAGCAGCTTTCAGGGAGAAGGAAACACCATATATTTT
14	many	TRBV5-8	NA	TRBJ2-3	CASSQQGSTDTQYF	TGTGCCAGCAGCCAACAGGGTTCCACAGATACGCAGTATTTT
13	many	TRBV25-1	TRBD2	TRBJ2-1	CASSGTRNNEQFF	TGTGCCAGCAGTGGGACTAGGAACAATGAGCAGTTCTTC
16	NA	TRBV5-1	TRBD1	TRBJ2-2	CASSPKDRVGTGEMFF	TGCGCCAGCAGTCCCAAGGACAGGGTTGGCACCGGGGAGATGTTTTTT
16	medium-sized	TRBV20-1	TRBD2	TRBJ2-4	CSARDPTSVGINIQYF	TGCAGTGCTAGAGATCCGACTAGCGTTGGGATAAACATTCAGTACTTC
15	many	TRBV6-6	TRBD2	TRBJ2-7	CASRPGLAGVYEQYF	TGTGCCAGCAGACCCGGACTAGCGGGGGTCTACGAGCAGTACTTC
18	many	TRBV24-1	NA	TRBJ2-3	CATSDNPKGVSSTDTQYF	TGTGCCACCAGTGACAACCCAAAAGGCGTATCTAGCACAGATACGCAGTATTTT